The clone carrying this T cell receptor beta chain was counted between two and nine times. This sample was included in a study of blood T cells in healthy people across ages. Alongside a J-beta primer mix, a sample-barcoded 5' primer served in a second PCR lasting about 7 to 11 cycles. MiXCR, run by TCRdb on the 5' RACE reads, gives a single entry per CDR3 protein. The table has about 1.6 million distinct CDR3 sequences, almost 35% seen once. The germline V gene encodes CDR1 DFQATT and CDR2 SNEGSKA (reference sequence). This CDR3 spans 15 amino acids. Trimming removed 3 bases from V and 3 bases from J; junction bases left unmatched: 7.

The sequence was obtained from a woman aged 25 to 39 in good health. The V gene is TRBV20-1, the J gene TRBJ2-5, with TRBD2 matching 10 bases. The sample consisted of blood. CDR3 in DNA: TGCAGTGCTAGCCCCGGGAGCGGGAGGGAAGAGACCCAGTACTTC. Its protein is CSASPGSGREETQYF.